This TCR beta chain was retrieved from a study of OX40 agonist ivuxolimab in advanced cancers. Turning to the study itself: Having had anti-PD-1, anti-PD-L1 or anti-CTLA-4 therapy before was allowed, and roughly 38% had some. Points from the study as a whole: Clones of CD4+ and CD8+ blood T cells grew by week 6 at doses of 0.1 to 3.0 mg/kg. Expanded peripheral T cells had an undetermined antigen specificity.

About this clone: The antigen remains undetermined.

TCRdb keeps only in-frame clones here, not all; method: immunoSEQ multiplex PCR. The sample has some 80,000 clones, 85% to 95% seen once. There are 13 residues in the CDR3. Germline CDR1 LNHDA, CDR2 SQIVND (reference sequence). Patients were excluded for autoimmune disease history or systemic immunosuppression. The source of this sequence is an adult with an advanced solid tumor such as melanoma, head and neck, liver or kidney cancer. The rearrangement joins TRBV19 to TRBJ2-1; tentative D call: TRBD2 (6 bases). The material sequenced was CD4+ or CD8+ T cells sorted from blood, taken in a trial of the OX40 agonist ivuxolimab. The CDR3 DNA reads TGTGCTACGCGGGGACTCTTATCCAATGAGCAGTTCTTC. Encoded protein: CATRGLLSNEQFF.